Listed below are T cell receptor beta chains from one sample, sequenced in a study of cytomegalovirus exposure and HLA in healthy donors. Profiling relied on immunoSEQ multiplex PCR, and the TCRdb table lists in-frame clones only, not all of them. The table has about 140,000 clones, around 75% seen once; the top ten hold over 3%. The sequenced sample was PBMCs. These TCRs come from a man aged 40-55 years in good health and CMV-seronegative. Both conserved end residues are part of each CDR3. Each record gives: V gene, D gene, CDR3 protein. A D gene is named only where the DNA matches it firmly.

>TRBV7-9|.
CASSLTGRAPEAFF
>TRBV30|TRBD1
CAWGTGQSNQPQHF
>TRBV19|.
CASGPNSPLHF
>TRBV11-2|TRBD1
CASNPTGGAGYGYTF
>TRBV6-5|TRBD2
CASSYSRLAGGYEQYF
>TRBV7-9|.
CASSLGGANTEAFF
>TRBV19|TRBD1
CASSTTGGSEAFF
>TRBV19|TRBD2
CASSIAASGTGRDTQYF
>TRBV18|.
CASSPRALEQYF
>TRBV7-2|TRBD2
CASSRGLAGTDTQYF
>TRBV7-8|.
CASSRVGGANTEAFF
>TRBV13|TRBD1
CASSSVDRGYEQYF
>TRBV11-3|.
CASSWLGAEQYF
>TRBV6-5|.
CASRRVMNTEAFF
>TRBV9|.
CASSPRQASGNTIYF
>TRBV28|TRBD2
CASSLYFSGSSTDTQYF
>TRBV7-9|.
CASSPMRGGEKLFF
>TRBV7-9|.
CASSREPYGYTF
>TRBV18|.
CASSPSAGSGNTIYF
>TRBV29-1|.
CSVDRQNTEAFF
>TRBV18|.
CASSINGYQETQYF
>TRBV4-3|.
CASSQDLGGATEAFF
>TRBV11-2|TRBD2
CASSSRASGALGELFF
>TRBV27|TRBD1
CASSYATGVSQETQYF
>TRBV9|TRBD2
CASTREGETQYF
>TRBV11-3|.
CASSFPSDTQYF
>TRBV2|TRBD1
CASDRGQGGREQYF
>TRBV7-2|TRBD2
CASSFLAGGGRADTQYF
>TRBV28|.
CASSLEVNTEAFF
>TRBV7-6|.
CASSAFTGYTDTQYF
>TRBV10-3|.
CAISDRVYGYTF
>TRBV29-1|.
CSVLGGGGGNTEAFF
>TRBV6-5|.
CASSYSIQTSSYEQYF
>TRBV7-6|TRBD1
CASSLRDRVTDTQYF
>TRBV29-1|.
CSVPDIGETQYF
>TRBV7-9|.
CASSLAPTASYEQYF
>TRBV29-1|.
CSVETLDSPSYEQYF
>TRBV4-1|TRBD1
CASSLWDSGPYEQYF
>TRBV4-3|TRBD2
CASSPRSGSSYNEQFF
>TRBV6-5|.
CASSYGPGGGKGYTF
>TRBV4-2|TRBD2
CASSQGLAGGYEQYF
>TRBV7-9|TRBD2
CASSLGLAGGQTQYF
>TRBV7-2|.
CASSLDRVATEAFF
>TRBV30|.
CAWNLQATGYTF
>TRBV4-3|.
CASSQDRNVPLFF
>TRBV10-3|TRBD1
CATMGQGNTGELFF